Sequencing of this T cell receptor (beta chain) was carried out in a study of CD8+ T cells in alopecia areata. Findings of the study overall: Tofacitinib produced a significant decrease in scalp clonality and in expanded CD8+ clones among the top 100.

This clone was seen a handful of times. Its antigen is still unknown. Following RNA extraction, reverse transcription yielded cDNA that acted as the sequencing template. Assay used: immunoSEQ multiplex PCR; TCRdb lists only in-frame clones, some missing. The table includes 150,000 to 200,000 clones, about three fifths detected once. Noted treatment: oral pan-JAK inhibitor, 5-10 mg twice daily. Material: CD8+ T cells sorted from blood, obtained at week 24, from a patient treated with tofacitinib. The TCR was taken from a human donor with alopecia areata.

The chain's CDR3 is CASSPRDRSYEQYF. The DNA of the CDR3 is TGTGCCAGCAGCCCCCGGGACCGTTCCTACGAGCAGTACTTC. The genes are TRBV7-2 and TRBJ2-7; D could derive from TRBD1 or TRBD2 (5 bases each). The CDR3 has 14 amino acids. In germline, CDR1 is SGHTA, CDR2 FQGNSA. Trimming cost V 5 bases and J 1 base, with 12 bases left between them.